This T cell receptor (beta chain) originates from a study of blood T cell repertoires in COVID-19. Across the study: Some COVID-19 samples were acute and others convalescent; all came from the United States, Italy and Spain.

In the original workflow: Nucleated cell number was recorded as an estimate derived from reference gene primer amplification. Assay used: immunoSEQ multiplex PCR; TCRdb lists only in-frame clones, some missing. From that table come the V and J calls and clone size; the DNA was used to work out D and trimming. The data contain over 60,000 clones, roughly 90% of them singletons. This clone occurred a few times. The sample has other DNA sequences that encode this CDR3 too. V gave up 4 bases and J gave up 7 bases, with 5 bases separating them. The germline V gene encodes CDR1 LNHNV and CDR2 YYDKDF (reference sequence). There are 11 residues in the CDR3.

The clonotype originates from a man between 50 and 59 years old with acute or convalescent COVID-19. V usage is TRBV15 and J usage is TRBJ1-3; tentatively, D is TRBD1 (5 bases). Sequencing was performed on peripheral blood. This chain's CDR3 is CATSTGNTIYF. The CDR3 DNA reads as TGTGCCACCAGCACAGGGAACACCATATATTTT.